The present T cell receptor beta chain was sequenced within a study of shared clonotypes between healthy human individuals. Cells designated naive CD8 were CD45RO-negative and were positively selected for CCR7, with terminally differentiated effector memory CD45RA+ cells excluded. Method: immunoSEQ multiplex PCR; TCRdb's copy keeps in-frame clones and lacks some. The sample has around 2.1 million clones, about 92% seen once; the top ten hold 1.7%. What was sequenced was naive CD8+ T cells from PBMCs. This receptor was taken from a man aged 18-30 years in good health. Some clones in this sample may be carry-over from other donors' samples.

CDR3 loop: CASSIFWGLETQYF. The CDR3 region has the DNA TGTGCCAGTAGTATATTTTGGGGACTCGAGACCCAGTACTTC. The chain carries TRBV19 and TRBJ2-5; tentatively, D is TRBD2 (6 bases). Trimming shortened V by 2 bases and J by 5 bases, and 12 bases separated the two germline ends. Germline V lookup: CDR1 LNHDA, CDR2 SQIVND (reference sequence). The CDR3 is made up of 14 amino acids.